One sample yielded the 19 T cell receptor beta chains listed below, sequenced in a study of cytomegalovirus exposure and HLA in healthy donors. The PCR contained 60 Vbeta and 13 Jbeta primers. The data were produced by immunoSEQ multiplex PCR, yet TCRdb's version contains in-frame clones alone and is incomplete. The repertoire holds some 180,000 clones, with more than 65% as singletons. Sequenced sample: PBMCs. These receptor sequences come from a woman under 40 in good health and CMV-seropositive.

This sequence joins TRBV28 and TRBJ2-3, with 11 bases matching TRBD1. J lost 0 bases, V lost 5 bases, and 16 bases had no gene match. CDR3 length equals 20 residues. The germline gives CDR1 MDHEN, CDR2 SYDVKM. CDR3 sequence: CASSPWTGGKDLESTDTQYF. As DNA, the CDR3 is TGTGCCAGCAGTCCGTGGACAGGGGGCAAAGATTTGGAGAGCACAGATACGCAGTATTTT.

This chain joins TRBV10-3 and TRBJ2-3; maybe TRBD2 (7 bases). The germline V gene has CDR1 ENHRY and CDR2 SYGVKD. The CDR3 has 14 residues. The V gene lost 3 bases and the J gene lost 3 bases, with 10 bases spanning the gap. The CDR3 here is CAISDEGGTDTQYF. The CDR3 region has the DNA TGTGCCATCAGTGATGAGGGGGGGACAGATACGCAGTATTTT.

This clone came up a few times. The CDR3 region has the DNA TGTGCCAGCAGGGTCGGGACAGGGATCTCCTACGAGCAGTACTTC. It yields the protein CASRVGTGISYEQYF. The chain carries TRBV6-5 and TRBJ2-7, with 9 nucleotides matching TRBD1. V lost 6 bases to trimming and J lost 0 bases; unmatched junction nucleotides: 6. Looked up from germline, CDR1 is MNHEY and CDR2 is SVGAGI. CDR3 size: 15 residues.

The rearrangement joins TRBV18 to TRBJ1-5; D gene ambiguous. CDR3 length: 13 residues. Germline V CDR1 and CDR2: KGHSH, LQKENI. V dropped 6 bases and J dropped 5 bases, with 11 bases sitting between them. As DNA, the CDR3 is TGTGCCAGCTCCCGAGGGAGAGATCAGCCCCAGCATTTT. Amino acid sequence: CASSRGRDQPQHF.

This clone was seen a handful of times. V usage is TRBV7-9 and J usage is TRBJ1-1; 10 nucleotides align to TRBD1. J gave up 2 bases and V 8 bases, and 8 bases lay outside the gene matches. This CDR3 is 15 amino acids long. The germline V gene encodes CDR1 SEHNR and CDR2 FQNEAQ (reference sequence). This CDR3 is CASDRGRSSNTEAFF. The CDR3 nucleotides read TGTGCCAGCGACAGGGGGCGATCTTCAAACACTGAAGCTTTCTTT.

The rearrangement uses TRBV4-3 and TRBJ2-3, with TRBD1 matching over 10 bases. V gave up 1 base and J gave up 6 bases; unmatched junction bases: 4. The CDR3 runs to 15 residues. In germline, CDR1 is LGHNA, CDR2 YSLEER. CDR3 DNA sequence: TGCGCCAGCAGCCAAGGCCGGACAGGGGGTGATACGCAGTATTTT. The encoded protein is CASSQGRTGGDTQYF.

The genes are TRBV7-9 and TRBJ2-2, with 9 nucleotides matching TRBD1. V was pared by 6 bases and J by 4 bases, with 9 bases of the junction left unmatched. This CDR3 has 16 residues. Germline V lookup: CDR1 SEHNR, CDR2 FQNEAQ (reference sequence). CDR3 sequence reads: CASRHTTGGITGELFF. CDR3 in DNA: TGTGCCAGCAGGCATACTACAGGGGGCATCACCGGGGAGCTGTTTTTT.

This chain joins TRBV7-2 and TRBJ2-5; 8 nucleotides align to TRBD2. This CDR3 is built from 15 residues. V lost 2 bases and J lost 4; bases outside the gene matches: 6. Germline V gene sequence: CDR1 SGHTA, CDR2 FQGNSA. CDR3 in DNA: TGTGCCAGCAGCTTAACCCCCGCGGGGGGAGAGACCCAGTACTTC. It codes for CASSLTPAGGETQYF.

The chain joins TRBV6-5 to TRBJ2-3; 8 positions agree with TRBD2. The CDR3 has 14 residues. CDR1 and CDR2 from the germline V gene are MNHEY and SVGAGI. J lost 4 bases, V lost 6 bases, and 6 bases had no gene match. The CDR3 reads CASRRGGSSDTQYF. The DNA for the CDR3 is TGTGCCAGCAGACGGGGGGGCAGCTCAGATACGCAGTATTTT.

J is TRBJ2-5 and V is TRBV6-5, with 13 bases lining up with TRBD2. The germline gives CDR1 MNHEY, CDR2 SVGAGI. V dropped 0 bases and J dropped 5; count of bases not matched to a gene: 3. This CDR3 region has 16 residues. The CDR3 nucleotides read TGTGCCAGCAGTTACTCGAGACTAGCGGGGGGCGAGACCCAGTACTTC. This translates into CASSYSRLAGGETQYF.

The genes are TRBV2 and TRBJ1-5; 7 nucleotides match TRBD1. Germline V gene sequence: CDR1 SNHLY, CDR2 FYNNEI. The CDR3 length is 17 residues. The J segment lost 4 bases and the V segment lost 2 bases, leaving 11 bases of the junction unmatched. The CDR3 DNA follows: TGTGCCAGCAGTGAACGAACCAACCTCAGGGGGAATCAGCCCCAGCATTTT. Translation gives CASSERTNLRGNQPQHF.

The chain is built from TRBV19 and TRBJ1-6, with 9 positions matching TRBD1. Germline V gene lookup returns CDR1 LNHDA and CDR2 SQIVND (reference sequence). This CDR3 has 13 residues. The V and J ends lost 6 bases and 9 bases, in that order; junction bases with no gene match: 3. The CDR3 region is CASRGQGGSPLHF. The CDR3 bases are TGTGCCAGTAGGGGACAGGGTGGTTCACCCCTCCACTTT.

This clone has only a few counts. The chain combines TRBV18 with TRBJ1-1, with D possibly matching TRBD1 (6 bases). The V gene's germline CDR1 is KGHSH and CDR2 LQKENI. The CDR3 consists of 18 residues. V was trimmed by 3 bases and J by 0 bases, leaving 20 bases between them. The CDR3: CASSPNRGHLPMNTEAFF. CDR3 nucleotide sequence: TGTGCCAGCTCACCTAACCGGGGACACCTTCCCATGAACACTGAAGCTTTCTTT.

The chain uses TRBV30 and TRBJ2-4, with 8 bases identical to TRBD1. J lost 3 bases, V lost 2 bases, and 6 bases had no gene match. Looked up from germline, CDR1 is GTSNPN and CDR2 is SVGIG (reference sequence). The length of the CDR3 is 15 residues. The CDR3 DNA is TGTGCCTGGAGTACCGCCGGGACAGGCAAAAACATTCAGTACTTC. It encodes CAWSTAGTGKNIQYF.

The CDR3 spells CASSAGGGDGYTF. DNA of the CDR3: TGTGCCAGCAGTGCTGGGGGGGGCGATGGCTACACCTTC. The chain carries TRBV28 and TRBJ1-2; possible D gene TRBD1, 6 bases. V lost 5 bases to trimming and J lost 6 bases, with 13 bases between them. From germline, CDR1 is MDHEN and CDR2 SYDVKM. The CDR3 has 13 amino acids.

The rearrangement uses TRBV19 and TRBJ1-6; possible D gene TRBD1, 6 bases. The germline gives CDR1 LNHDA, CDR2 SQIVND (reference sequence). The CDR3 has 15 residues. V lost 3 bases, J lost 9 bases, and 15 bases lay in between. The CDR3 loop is CASSIVDRLGSPLHF. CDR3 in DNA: TGTGCCAGTAGTATCGTCGACAGGCTTGGTTCACCCCTCCACTTT.

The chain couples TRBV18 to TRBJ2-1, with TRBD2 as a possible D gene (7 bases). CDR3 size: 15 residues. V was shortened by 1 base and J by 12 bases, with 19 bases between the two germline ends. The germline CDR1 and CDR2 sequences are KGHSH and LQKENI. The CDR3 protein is CASSPQKGGAQGQFF. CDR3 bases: TGTGCCAGCTCACCACAGAAAGGGGGGGCTCAGGGGCAGTTCTTC.

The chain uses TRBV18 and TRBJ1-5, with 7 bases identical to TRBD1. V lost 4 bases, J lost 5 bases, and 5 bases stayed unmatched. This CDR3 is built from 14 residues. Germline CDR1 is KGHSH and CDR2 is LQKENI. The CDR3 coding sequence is TGTGCCAGCTCACTGACAGGGAAGCATCAGCCCCAGCATTTT. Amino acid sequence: CASSLTGKHQPQHF.

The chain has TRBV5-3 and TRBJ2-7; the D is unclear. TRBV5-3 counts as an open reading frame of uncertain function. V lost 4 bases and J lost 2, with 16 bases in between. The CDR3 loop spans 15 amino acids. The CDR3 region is CARSPVKTVPYEQYF. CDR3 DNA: TGTGCCAGAAGCCCGGTGAAAACAGTGCCCTACGAGCAGTACTTC.